This T cell receptor beta chain derives from a study of cytomegalovirus exposure and HLA in healthy donors (dated by TCRdb to about 2017). Regarding the complete study: A later analysis indicated that the roughly 130 validation repertoires were generated on the platform also employed for the approximately 700 repertoires of the first cohort. Besides the first cohort of hundreds of subjects, a separate validation cohort made up of 95 to 150 different subjects was used. To predict cytomegalovirus infection status, the study brought together high-throughput TCR immunosequencing, statistical association of individual TCRs with disease status, and machine learning. The study aimed to test whether signatures of past pathogen exposure could be identified by cataloging public T cell receptors. What the work shows at the level of the full study, not this receptor alone: The study gave a list of roughly 150 TCR beta chains associated with cytomegalovirus. In vitro tests confirmed that a few of the cytomegalovirus-associated TCR beta chains recognize cytomegalovirus antigens. In a later analysis, TCRs clustered in the first cohort were found to also tend to co-occur in the 100 to 150 validation repertoires, with roughly 93% of cluster scores above 0. All 130 or so repertoires were used to score co-occurrence in the validation cohort in a later analysis, because that analysis had no HLA typing for the cohort. The classifier was reported to diagnose cytomegalovirus status with high specificity and sensitivity in both the original cohort and the validation cohort. Across donors, most TCR sequences were observed very rarely, whereas some public TCRs were present in many individuals. The authors suggested that the approach could potentially be generalized to other disease states and immunological phenotypes.

In regard to this clone: Its antigen specificity is not known. Base qualities are missing; no much larger clone stands one base away.

The donors belonged to the validation cohort of 90 to 150 subjects, which was separate from the approximately 610-subject first cohort. For this chain, trimming is 5 bases at the V end and 6 bases at the J end, and the number of junction bases without a gene match is 11. The germline V gene yields SGHTA for CDR1 and FQGNSA for CDR2. The CDR3 measures 17 amino acids from cysteine to phenylalanine. The sequence is cut down to CDR3 DNA, 51 bases in frame from base 1. The library was produced with the immunoSEQ multiplex PCR assay. Per the original workflow: A statistical classification framework was built to diagnose cytomegalovirus status from the catalog of TCR beta chain sequences. Held by TCRdb, this immuneACCESS table contains in-frame sequences only and omits some clones. Under half of the omission traces to an unresolved V gene where checked; the cause of the rest is unknown. That table is the source of V, J and clone size, and D and trimming were worked out from the DNA. Present in this sample are around 250,000 clones, 90% of which were seen just once. Jointly, the top ten make up more than 0.35% of the sample.

The sequence is built from TRBV7-2 and TRBJ2-1; 12 nucleotides in the junction match TRBD2. Sequencing was carried out using PBMCs. This receptor was obtained from a woman aged 18-29 years in good health and CMV-seronegative. The CDR3 is CASSLTSGTSGFNEQFF. At the DNA level, the sequence is TGTGCCAGCAGCCTGACGTCCGGGACTAGCGGGTTCAATGAGCAGTTCTTC.